The 19 T cell receptor beta chains listed next were all sequenced from one sample in a study of blood T cell repertoires in COVID-19. The repertoire was sequenced with immunoSEQ multiplex PCR; TCRdb's copy has only in-frame clones and lacks some. The sample lists a few hundred thousand clones, 88% seen once, with around an eighth in the top ten. Sequenced sample: peripheral blood. The receptor set was obtained from a woman aged 50 to 60 with COVID-19, enrolled during active disease.

The gene calls are TRBV6-6 and TRBJ2-6; the D gene is possibly TRBD1 (6 bases). Trimming took off 6 bases at V and 0 bases at J, with 15 bases between the two ends. Looked up from germline, CDR1 is MNHNY and CDR2 is SVGAGI (reference sequence). The CDR3 spans 17 residues. The CDR3 nucleotides read TGTGCCAGCAGCCGACAGGCATTCTCCTCTGGGGCCAACGTCCTGACTTTC. It yields the protein CASSRQAFSSGANVLTF.

This rearrangement joins TRBV4-1 to TRBJ2-3; 8 positions agree with TRBD2. The V and J ends lost 0 bases and 0 bases, in that order; junction bases with no gene match: 11. CDR1 and CDR2 from the germline V gene are MGHRA and YSYEKL. This CDR3 spans 19 amino acids. CDR3 loop: CASSQDRNSGAPSTDTQYF. The CDR3 DNA sequence: TGCGCCAGCAGCCAAGATCGAAATAGCGGGGCCCCTAGCACAGATACGCAGTATTTT.

This rearrangement joins TRBV12-5 to TRBJ2-3; 8 nucleotides agree with TRBD1. V lost 5 bases to trimming and J lost 4 bases; unmatched junction nucleotides: 8. Germline lookup yields CDR1 LGHNT and CDR2 FRNRAP. The length of the CDR3 is 15 residues. CDR3 amino acids: CASGRQGLISDTQYF. The DNA of the CDR3 is TGTGCTAGTGGTAGACAGGGGTTGATTTCAGATACGCAGTATTTT.

V and J are TRBV6-5 and TRBJ1-5; 7 bases fit TRBD1. The germline V gene has CDR1 MNHEY and CDR2 SVGAGI. The V and J ends lost 6 bases and 2 bases, in that order; junction bases with no gene match: 4. The CDR3 is 14 residues long. The CDR3 spells CASRTDRGNQPQHF. For the CDR3, the DNA is TGTGCCAGCAGGACCGACAGGGGCAATCAGCCCCAGCATTTT.

The rearrangement uses TRBV9 and TRBJ2-7; tentatively, D is TRBD1 (6 bases). The CDR3 runs 13 residues. V lost 0 bases and J 6 bases, leaving 10 bases between the germline ends. The germline V gene has CDR1 SGDLS and CDR2 YYNGEE. In DNA form, the CDR3 reads TGTGCCAGCAGCGTAGGGGGACATGGCGAGCAGTACTTC. Protein product: CASSVGGHGEQYF.

CDR3 DNA: TGCGCCAGCAGCTCTACGGGACAGGCCGTTTCCTACGAGCAGTACTTC. Its translation: CASSSTGQAVSYEQYF. This rearrangement joins TRBV4-1 to TRBJ2-7; 8 nucleotides line up with TRBD1. Germline-derived CDR1 and CDR2 are MGHRA and YSYEKL. The junction had 10 bases not matched to a gene; V was cut back by 5 bases and J by 1 base. This CDR3 is built from 16 residues.

CDR3 in DNA: TGTGCCAGCAGCTCTGACAGGGGGTCCTACGAGCAGTACTTC. Its protein is CASSSDRGSYEQYF. This rearrangement joins TRBV5-4 to TRBJ2-7; 9 bases map to TRBD1. V gave up 3 bases and J gave up 1 base; unmatched junction bases: 2. The CDR3 is made up of 14 amino acids. Germline CDR1 reads SGHNT; CDR2 reads YYREEE (reference sequence).

The rearrangement uses TRBV4-2 and TRBJ2-3, with TRBD2 matching 10 bases. V was clipped by 1 base and J by 4 bases; unmatched bases: 5. CDR3 length: 16 amino acids. Per germline, CDR1 LGHNA and CDR2 YNFKEQ. CDR3 sequence: CASSQGASGGSDTQYF. In nucleotides, the CDR3 is TGTGCCAGCAGCCAAGGGGCTAGCGGGGGATCAGATACGCAGTATTTT.

This chain joins TRBV28 and TRBJ1-4; D might be TRBD1 (5 bases). The germline CDR1 and CDR2 sequences are MDHEN and SYDVKM. CDR3 length equals 12 residues. V was clipped by 6 bases and J by 8 bases, with 10 bases between them. The DNA of the CDR3 is TGTGCCAGCAGCAGGGTTCGGGAAAAACTGTTTTTT. This gives the protein CASSRVREKLFF.

V usage is TRBV7-8 and J usage is TRBJ2-1; a weak D match, TRBD1 (6 bases). Germline assignment: CDR1 SGHVS and CDR2 FQNEAQ. V was trimmed by 2 bases and J by 8 bases, leaving 16 bases between them. The CDR3 contains 15 residues. CDR3 amino acids: CASSLSQGFSDEQFF. The CDR3 coding sequence is TGTGCCAGCAGCTTATCGCAGGGGTTTTCGGATGAGCAGTTCTTC.

The rearrangement joins TRBV2 to TRBJ1-1, with D perhaps TRBD1 (5 bases). Per the germline V gene, CDR1 is SNHLY and CDR2 is FYNNEI. The CDR3 totals 14 residues. Trimming cost V 10 bases and J 3 bases, with 18 bases left between them. The CDR3 DNA is TGTGCCACGGGGGAGGGAGGGTGGTACACTGAAGCTTTCTTT. It encodes CATGEGGWYTEAFF.

The chain has TRBV3-1 (or the pseudogene TRBV3-2) and TRBJ1-3; no reliable D call. The V gene's germline CDR1 is LGHDT and CDR2 YNNKEL (reference sequence). The CDR3 has 16 amino acids. Trimming pared 3 bases from V and 4 bases from J, leaving 16 bases between. CDR3 residues: CASSQGWGARGNTIYF. CDR3 coding DNA: TGTGCCAGCAGCCAGGGATGGGGAGCAAGAGGAAACACCATATATTTT.

As for this clone: A read error may account for a junction end that differs from germline. The V call is TRBV5-4, the J call TRBJ2-5; 7 nucleotides align to TRBD2. The germline gives CDR1 SGHNT, CDR2 YYREEE (reference sequence). This CDR3 is 17 amino acids long. Here the CDR3 DNA reads TGTGCCAGCAGCCCGGAGGGGCTGACTAGCCCCCAAAAGACCCAGTACTTC. Its protein is CASSPEGLTSPQKTQYF. The entire variable domain, with the rest obtained from reference TRBV5-4 and TRBJ2-5, is as follows: ETGVTQSPTHLIKTRGQQVTLRCSSQSGHNTVSWYQQALGQGPQFIFQYYREEENGRGNFPPRFSGLQFPNYSSELNVNALELDDSALYLCASSPEGLTSPQKTQYFGPGTRLLVL.

The chain employs TRBV12-5 and TRBJ1-2; D remains ambiguous. The CDR3 covers 19 residues. The germline V gene encodes CDR1 LGHNT and CDR2 FRNRAP. The V end was cut by 3 bases, the J end by 4 bases, with 27 bases between. CDR3 amino acids: CASGFPPGEPGQGSYGYTF. CDR3 coding DNA: TGTGCTAGTGGTTTCCCCCCCGGGGAGCCCGGGCAAGGTAGCTATGGCTACACCTTC.

The rearrangement uses TRBV27 and TRBJ2-5; TRBD2 matches at 9 bases. The CDR3 covers 14 residues. Trimming cost V 3 bases and J 5 bases; bases outside gene matches: 4. Germline V CDR1 and CDR2: MNHEY, SMNVEV (reference sequence). Written as DNA, the CDR3 is TGTGCCAGCAGTTTTAGAACTAGCGGGGAGACCCAGTACTTC. Translated, it gives CASSFRTSGETQYF.

This clone came up once. The rearrangement joins TRBV24-1 to TRBJ1-4; D gene uncertain. There are 16 residues in the CDR3. Trimming pared 12 bases from V and 6 bases from J, leaving 25 bases between. The germline gives CDR1 KGHDR, CDR2 SFDVKD. CDR3 nucleotides: TGTGCCTCCGTCGAACGGACCCCGGGAACCGATGAAAAACTGTTTTTT. Translated: CASVERTPGTDEKLFF.

This clone was seen a single time. V gene TRBV4-1 combines with J gene TRBJ2-7, with D possibly being TRBD2 (5 bases). The CDR3 runs to 15 residues. The ends were cut back, 4 bases at V and 0 bases at J, with 13 bases in the middle. Germline CDR1 is MGHRA and CDR2 is YSYEKL. Written as DNA, the CDR3 is TGCGCCAGCAGCCTCATCGGACTCGGCTCCTACGAGCAGTACTTC. Protein: CASSLIGLGSYEQYF.

The chain joins TRBV5-1 to TRBJ2-3; possibly TRBD1 for D (5 bases). This CDR3 comprises 18 residues. V lost 3 bases and J lost 2, with 22 bases in between. From germline, CDR1 is SGHRS and CDR2 YFSETQ. CDR3 coding DNA: TGCGCCAGCAGCTATGTGACAGTCCCCACGGGTCCCACAGATACGCAGTATTTT. This sequence encodes CASSYVTVPTGPTDTQYF.

CDR3 sequence: CASTISGANVLTF. CDR3 coding DNA: TGTGCCAGCACTATCTCTGGGGCCAACGTCCTGACTTTC. V gene TRBV6-5 combines with J gene TRBJ2-6; D gene ambiguous. The germline CDR1 and CDR2 sequences are MNHEY and SVGAGI. The CDR3 covers 13 residues. V was clipped by 7 bases and J by 0 bases, with 4 bases between them.